This entry lists 30 T cell receptor beta chains sequenced from one sample in a study of T-cell memory formation after mild COVID-19. MiXCR, run by TCRdb on the 5' RACE reads, gives a single entry per CDR3 protein. The data contain a few hundred thousand distinct CDR3 sequences, 25% to 30% of them singletons. Sequenced sample: PBMCs or a T cell subset sorted from them (not recorded which). These TCRs come from an adult woman who had mild COVID-19 (a few samples of this study predate the infection). Cell type and time point are not known.

The chain joins TRBV5-1 to TRBJ2-7; 7 bases are shared with TRBD2. Per the germline V gene, CDR1 is SGHRS and CDR2 is YFSETQ. The CDR3 spans 16 residues. Trimming took 3 bases from V and 0 from J; bases not matched to a gene: 9. CDR3 DNA sequence: TGCGCCAGCAGCTCCCGCACGGGGGGTATCTCCTACGAGCAGTACTTC. Its translation is CASSSRTGGISYEQYF.

The rearrangement joins TRBV12-3 or TRBV12-4 to TRBJ2-2; TRBD1 might be the D (5 bases). Trimming shortened V by 10 bases and J by 4 bases, and 10 bases separated the two germline ends. The CDR3 runs 12 residues. In DNA form, the CDR3 reads TGTGCCACATGGGGCCCCACCGGGGAGCTGTTTTTT. Protein: CATWGPTGELFF.

This clonotype was counted between two and nine times. The chain has TRBV6-5 and TRBJ2-1; 7 bases line up with TRBD2. The CDR3 sequence is 16 residues long. V shed 6 bases and J 3 bases; nucleotides not matched to a gene: 11. Germline V CDR1 and CDR2: MNHEY, SVGAGI. The CDR3 coding sequence is TGTGCCAGCAGCCGAAATGTACTAGCGCGCTACAATGAGCAGTTCTTC. Translating gives CASSRNVLARYNEQFF.

This clonotype occurred a few times. The chain has TRBV2 and TRBJ2-4; the D gene is possibly TRBD1 (6 bases). Trimming took off 8 bases at V and 6 bases at J, with 11 bases between the two ends. The CDR3 spans 12 residues. Looked up from germline, CDR1 is SNHLY and CDR2 is FYNNEI. Here the CDR3 DNA reads TGTGCCAGCTGCCAAGGGGGAAACATTCAGTACTTC. This gives the protein CASCQGGNIQYF.

The chain links TRBV6-2 or TRBV6-3 to TRBJ2-5, with 7 bases lining up with TRBD2. In germline, CDR1 is MNHEY, CDR2 SVGEGT. V trimming: 6 bases; J trimming: 5 bases; junction bases outside the gene matches: 12. The CDR3 runs 15 residues. In DNA, the CDR3 is TGTGCCAGCAGAAGAATAGGCGGGAGCGAGGAGACCCAGTACTTC. Its protein product is CASRRIGGSEETQYF.

This clonotype has a handful of counts. This chain connects TRBV5-1 to TRBJ2-1, with D perhaps matching TRBD1 (6 bases). Looked up from germline, CDR1 is SGHRS and CDR2 is YFSETQ. The germline V and J ends were trimmed by 1 base and 9 bases, with 17 bases remaining between them. The length of the CDR3 is 15 residues. CDR3 sequence: CASSLTGRDNAEQFF. The CDR3 DNA reads TGCGCCAGCAGCTTGACCGGCAGGGACAATGCTGAGCAGTTCTTC.

The J gene is TRBJ2-7, the V gene TRBV5-1, with 9 bases fitting TRBD1. The CDR3 sequence is 14 residues long. Per germline, CDR1 SGHRS and CDR2 YFSETQ. The V gene end was trimmed by 4 bases and the J gene end by 3 bases; junction bases not matched to a gene: 5. CDR3 amino acids: CASSPGTGYYEQYF. The CDR3 DNA is TGCGCCAGCAGCCCCGGGACAGGGTACTACGAGCAGTACTTC.

The sample holds many counts of this clonotype. V usage is TRBV7-9 and J usage is TRBJ2-3; D not certain. Germline V gives CDR1 SEHNR, CDR2 FQNEAQ (reference sequence). Trimming cost V 6 bases and J 2 bases, with 3 bases left between them. The CDR3 loop spans 11 amino acids. CDR3: CASRNTDTQYF. The CDR3, as DNA: TGTGCCAGCAGGAACACAGATACGCAGTATTTT. Drawing the rest from reference TRBV7-9 and TRBJ2-3, the complete variable domain is DTGVSQNPRHKITKRGQNVTFRCDPISEHNRLYWYRQTLGQGPEFLTYFQNEAQLEKSRLLSDRFSAERPKGSFSTLEIQRTEQGDSAMYLCASRNTDTQYFGPGTRLTVL.

This clonotype was counted only a few times. The chain couples TRBV7-3 to TRBJ2-2; no definite D call. The V end was cut by 4 bases, the J end by 7 bases, with 10 bases between. CDR3 size: 13 residues. Germline V CDR1 and CDR2: SGHTA, FQGTGA. The CDR3 here is CASSSLGDGELFF. In nucleotides, the CDR3 is TGTGCCAGCAGCTCGCTCGGTGACGGGGAGCTGTTTTTT. Based on the CDR3 plus reference TRBV7-3 and TRBJ2-2, the full variable domain is GAGVSQTPSNKVTEKGKYVELRCDPISGHTALYWYRQSLGQGPEFLIYFQGTGAADDSGLPNDRFFAVRPEGSVSTLKIQRTERGDSAVYLCASSSLGDGELFFGEGSRLTVL.

This clonotype has just a few counts. V is TRBV12-3 or TRBV12-4 and J is TRBJ1-4; TRBD1 agrees at 8 bases. The CDR3 has 13 residues. Trimming at V came to 5 bases and at J to 10 bases, leaving 6 bases not matched to a gene. The CDR3 sequence is CASSIGQGGKLFF. Written as DNA, the CDR3 is TGTGCCAGCAGTATCGGACAGGGCGGAAAACTGTTTTTT.

This clonotype was seen more than once but under ten times. J is TRBJ2-1 and V is TRBV7-9, with D perhaps assigned TRBD1 or TRBD2 (5 bases each). Germline V gives CDR1 SEHNR, CDR2 FQNEAQ (reference sequence). The CDR3 is 18 amino acids. The V and J ends lost 1 base and 6 bases respectively, with 22 bases between them. CDR3 in amino acids: CASSLGASFGALSNEQFF. As DNA, the CDR3 is TGTGCCAGCAGCTTAGGGGCTAGCTTCGGGGCCCTTTCCAATGAGCAGTTCTTC.

This chain connects TRBV7-9 to TRBJ1-1, with D unresolved. Germline-derived CDR1 and CDR2 are SEHNR and FQNEAQ (reference sequence). This CDR3 region has 13 residues. V dropped 4 bases and J dropped 5 bases, with 11 bases sitting between them. Here the CDR3 reads CASSSTYRTEAFF. The CDR3 DNA is TGTGCCAGCAGCTCCACCTACCGGACTGAAGCTTTCTTT.

The sample holds a few counts of this clonotype. V usage is TRBV6-1 and J usage is TRBJ2-3; D may be TRBD1 or TRBD2 (6 bases each). The CDR3 spans 15 residues. Germline values: CDR1 MNHNS, CDR2 SASEGT. V gave up 1 base and J gave up 4 bases, with 12 bases separating them. As DNA, the CDR3 is TGTGCCAGCAGTGAAGTTAGGGGGGCGGCAGATACGCAGTATTTT. It encodes CASSEVRGAADTQYF.

The chain's CDR3 is CASSLTTGPTYEQYF. The CDR3 DNA reads as TGTGCCAGCAGCCTAACGACAGGGCCGACCTACGAGCAGTACTTC. The J gene is TRBJ2-7, the V gene TRBV6-2 or TRBV6-3; 7 bases align to TRBD1. Per the germline V gene, CDR1 is MNHEY and CDR2 is SVGEGT. The CDR3 is made up of 15 amino acids. Trimming took 6 bases from V and 2 from J; bases not matched to a gene: 10.

This clonotype was counted a few times. Since a much larger clone is just one base distant, this may be a read error. V is TRBV12-3 or TRBV12-4 and J is TRBJ2-1; unclear D gene. V was cut by 2 bases and J by 9 bases, with 2 bases left in between. This CDR3 is built from 10 residues. The CDR3 is CASSLTEQFF. In DNA, the CDR3 is TGTGCCAGCAGTTTAACTGAGCAGTTCTTC.

This clonotype has a handful of counts. The V gene is TRBV4-2, the J gene TRBJ2-5; 8 positions agree with TRBD2. Per germline, CDR1 LGHNA and CDR2 YNFKEQ. The CDR3 length is 18 residues. Trimming took 4 bases from V and 1 from J; bases not matched to a gene: 14. The CDR3: CASSLQARASGLQETQYF. CDR3 coding DNA: TGTGCCAGCAGCCTCCAGGCGCGGGCTAGCGGGCTCCAAGAGACCCAGTACTTC.

The chain employs TRBV9 and TRBJ2-2; D possibly corresponds to TRBD1 (5 bases). The V end lost 0 bases, the J end lost 4 bases, and 13 bases lay between the germline ends. The germline V gene has CDR1 SGDLS and CDR2 YYNGEE. The CDR3 spans 16 residues. The CDR3 protein is CASSVGTGPLTGELFF. CDR3 DNA: TGTGCCAGCAGCGTAGGAACAGGACCCCTCACCGGGGAGCTGTTTTTT.

This clonotype has just a few counts. The gene calls are TRBV3-1 and TRBJ2-3, with D possibly being TRBD2 (5 bases). Between the trimmed V and J ends, which lost 0 bases and 8 bases, there was a span of 12 bases. There are 14 residues in the CDR3. In germline, CDR1 is LGHDT, CDR2 YNNKEL (reference sequence). The chain's CDR3 is CASSQEAAAGTQYF. The CDR3 coding sequence is TGTGCCAGCAGCCAAGAGGCGGCCGCGGGTACGCAGTATTTT.

This chain connects TRBV7-2 to TRBJ2-3, with 8 nucleotides matching TRBD2. Trimming took 8 bases from V and 1 from J; bases not matched to a gene: 8. The CDR3 loop spans 15 amino acids. Germline CDR1 reads SGHTA; CDR2 reads FQGNSA. CDR3 nucleotide sequence: TGTGCCAGCGTCCCAACTAGCGGTCGCACAGATACGCAGTATTTT. Translation: CASVPTSGRTDTQYF.

There are a few counts of this clonotype. V and J are TRBV20-1 and TRBJ2-1; 10 bases are a match to TRBD2. J gave up 14 bases and V 5 bases, and 9 bases lay outside the gene matches. Germline V gene lookup returns CDR1 DFQATT and CDR2 SNEGSKA (reference sequence). The CDR3 runs 12 residues. CDR3 bases: TGCAGTGCTGGATCGAGCACTAGCGGGGAGTTCTTC. Translation: CSAGSSTSGEFF.

The rearrangement uses TRBV7-2 and TRBJ1-1; tentative D call: TRBD1 (6 bases). The CDR3 length is 15 residues. Germline V gene data show CDR1 as SGHTA and CDR2 as FQGNSA. The ends were cut back, 5 bases at V and 2 bases at J, with 15 bases in the middle. CDR3 in DNA: TGTGCCAGCAGCGCTAGGACAGCTGGCAACACTGAAGCTTTCTTT. As protein: CASSARTAGNTEAFF.

The V gene is TRBV20-1, the J gene TRBJ1-2; 7 positions match TRBD1. Germline loops: CDR1 DFQATT, CDR2 SNEGSKA (reference sequence). The CDR3 has 14 residues. After removal of 4 bases from V and 7 bases from J, the junction contained 12 bases not matched to a gene. The CDR3 spells CSATYTGTEVGYTF. Written as DNA, the CDR3 is TGCAGTGCTACCTACACCGGGACAGAGGTTGGCTACACCTTC.

This clonotype was seen a handful of times. The CDR3, as DNA: TGTGCCAGCAGTTCCGGGGGGGTTAGCCCTTTCTTT. Protein sequence: CASSSGGVSPFF. The genes are TRBV12-3 or TRBV12-4 and TRBJ1-1; a possible D gene is TRBD1 (5 bases). V shed 4 bases and J shed 12 bases, with 15 bases lying between them. The CDR3 spans 12 residues.

This clonotype has only one observation. This sequence joins TRBV7-2 and TRBJ2-7; D might be TRBD2 (5 bases). The CDR3 runs to 13 residues. Germline values: CDR1 SGHTA, CDR2 FQGNSA. V was shortened by 2 bases and J by 4 bases, with 9 bases between the two germline ends. The chain's CDR3 is CASSLRGGYEQYF. CDR3 bases: TGTGCCAGCAGCTTACGGGGTGGGTACGAGCAGTACTTC.

This clonotype was observed a few times. CDR3 residues: CSVEDGRANYGYTF. The DNA for the CDR3 is TGCAGCGTTGAAGATGGGCGAGCTAACTATGGCTACACCTTC. This chain connects TRBV29-1 to TRBJ1-2; D gene unclear. V shed 0 bases and J shed 0 bases, with 8 bases lying between them. Germline V gene data show CDR1 as SQVTM and CDR2 as ANQGSEA. The CDR3 runs to 14 residues.

This clonotype has more than one count but fewer than ten. The gene calls are TRBV14 and TRBJ2-7; D uncertain. Germline-derived CDR1 and CDR2 are SGHDN and FVKESK. This CDR3 is built from 12 residues. V dropped 1 base and J dropped 6 bases, with 7 bases sitting between them. CDR3 DNA sequence: TGTGCCAGCAGCCAAGCATGGTTCGAGCAGTACTTC. It codes for CASSQAWFEQYF.

The rearrangement joins TRBV20-1 to TRBJ2-1; D is ambiguous. Germline V gene data show CDR1 as DFQATT and CDR2 as SNEGSKA (reference sequence). The CDR3 is made up of 19 amino acids. Trimming removed 0 bases at V and 0 bases at J, with 21 bases between. The chain's CDR3 is CSARDFRSEDTSSYNEQFF. In DNA, the CDR3 is TGCAGTGCTAGAGATTTTAGGAGCGAGGATACGAGCTCCTACAATGAGCAGTTCTTC.

The chain carries TRBV29-1 and TRBJ1-2, with unresolved D. This CDR3 is 11 amino acids long. Germline V gene sequence: CDR1 SQVTM, CDR2 ANQGSEA. Trimming stripped 0 bases from V and 6 bases from J, with 5 bases between. The CDR3 reads CSVEELDGYTF. The DNA for the CDR3 is TGCAGCGTTGAAGAGTTAGATGGCTACACCTTC. Supplemented by reference TRBV29-1 and TRBJ1-2, the full variable domain reads SAVISQKPSRDICQRGTSLTIQCQVDSQVTMMFWYRQQPGQSLTLIATANQGSEATYESGFVIDKFPISRPNLTFSTLTVSNMSPEDSSIYLCSVEELDGYTFGSGTRLTVV.

The V and J genes are TRBV24-1 and TRBJ2-2, with D possibly being TRBD1 (5 bases). This CDR3 comprises 10 residues. Germline V lookup: CDR1 KGHDR, CDR2 SFDVKD. CDR3 coding DNA: TGTGAGAAGGGGACCGGGGAGCTGTTTTTT. Translating gives CEKGTGELFF.

The chain is built from TRBV3-1 and TRBJ2-3; weak D call: TRBD1 (7 bases). The CDR3 has 17 amino acids. V lost 2 bases and J lost 2, with 17 bases in between. CDR1 LGHDT and CDR2 YNNKEL come from the germline V gene (reference sequence). The CDR3 sequence is CASSQWRGDSHTDTQYF. CDR3 nucleotide sequence: TGTGCCAGCAGCCAATGGAGGGGGGACAGCCACACAGATACGCAGTATTTT.